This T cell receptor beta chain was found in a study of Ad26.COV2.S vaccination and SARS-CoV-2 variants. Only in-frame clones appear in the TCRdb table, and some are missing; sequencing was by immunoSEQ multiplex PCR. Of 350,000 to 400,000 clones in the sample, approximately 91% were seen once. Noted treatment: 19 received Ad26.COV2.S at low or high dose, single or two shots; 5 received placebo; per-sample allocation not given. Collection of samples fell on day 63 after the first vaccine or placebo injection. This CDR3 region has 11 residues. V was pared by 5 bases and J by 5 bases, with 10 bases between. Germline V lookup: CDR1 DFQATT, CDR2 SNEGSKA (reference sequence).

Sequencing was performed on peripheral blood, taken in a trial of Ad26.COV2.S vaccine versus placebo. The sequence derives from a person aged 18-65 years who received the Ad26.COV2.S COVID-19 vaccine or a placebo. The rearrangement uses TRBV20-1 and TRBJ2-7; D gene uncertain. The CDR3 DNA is TGCAGTGCTGTTTTAGAGGACGAGCAGTACTTC. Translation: CSAVLEDEQYF.